This T cell receptor (beta chain) was documented in a study of blood T cell repertoires in COVID-19. All recovered Cohort 3 donors got two negative PCRs, got clearance, or saw symptom resolution. This CDR3 has 12 residues. In germline, CDR1 is SGHNT, CDR2 YENEEA. Deletions cut 6 bases from V and 3 bases from J, with 9 bases between. Profiled with immunoSEQ multiplex PCR; TCRdb holds only in-frame clones, not every one. In the table there are more than 300,000 clones, less than 90% of which are singletons. Sequences were obtained from PBMCs or T cells enriched from blood (not recorded which). V is TRBV11-3 and J is TRBJ2-7; D is unresolved. The sequence derives from a woman in her 50s who had recovered from COVID-19. CDR3 protein: CASSTVNYEQYF. The CDR3 coding sequence is TGTGCCAGCAGTACAGTGAACTACGAGCAGTACTTC. The full variable domain, its missing parts supplied by reference TRBV11-3 and TRBJ2-7, is EAGVVQSPRYKIIEKKQPVAFWCNPISGHNTLYWYLQNLGQGPELLIRYENEEAVDDSQLPKDRFSAERLKGVDSTLKIQPAELGDSAVYLCASSTVNYEQYFGPGTRLTVT.